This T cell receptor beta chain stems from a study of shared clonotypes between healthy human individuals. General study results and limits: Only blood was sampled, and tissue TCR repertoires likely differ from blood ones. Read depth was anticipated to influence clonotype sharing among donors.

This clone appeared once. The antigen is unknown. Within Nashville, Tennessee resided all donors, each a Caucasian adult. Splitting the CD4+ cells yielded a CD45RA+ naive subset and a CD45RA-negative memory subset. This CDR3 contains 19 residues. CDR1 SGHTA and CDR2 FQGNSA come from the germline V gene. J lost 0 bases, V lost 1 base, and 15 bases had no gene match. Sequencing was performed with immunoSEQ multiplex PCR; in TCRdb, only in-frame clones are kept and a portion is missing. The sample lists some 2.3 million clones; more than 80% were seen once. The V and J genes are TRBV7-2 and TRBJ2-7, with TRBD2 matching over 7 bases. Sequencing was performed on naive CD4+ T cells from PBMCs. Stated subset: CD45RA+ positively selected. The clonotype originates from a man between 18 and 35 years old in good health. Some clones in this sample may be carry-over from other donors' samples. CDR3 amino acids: CASSLVALSGNTNSYEQYF. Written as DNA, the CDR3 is TGTGCCAGCAGCTTAGTGGCGCTGAGCGGGAACACTAACTCCTACGAGCAGTACTTC. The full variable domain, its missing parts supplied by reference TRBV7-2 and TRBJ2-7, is GAGVSQSPSNKVTEKGKDVELRCDPISGHTALYWYRQSLGQGLEFLIYFQGNSAPDKSGLPSDRFSAERTGGSVSTLTIQRTQQEDSAVYLCASSLVALSGNTNSYEQYFGPGTRLTVT.